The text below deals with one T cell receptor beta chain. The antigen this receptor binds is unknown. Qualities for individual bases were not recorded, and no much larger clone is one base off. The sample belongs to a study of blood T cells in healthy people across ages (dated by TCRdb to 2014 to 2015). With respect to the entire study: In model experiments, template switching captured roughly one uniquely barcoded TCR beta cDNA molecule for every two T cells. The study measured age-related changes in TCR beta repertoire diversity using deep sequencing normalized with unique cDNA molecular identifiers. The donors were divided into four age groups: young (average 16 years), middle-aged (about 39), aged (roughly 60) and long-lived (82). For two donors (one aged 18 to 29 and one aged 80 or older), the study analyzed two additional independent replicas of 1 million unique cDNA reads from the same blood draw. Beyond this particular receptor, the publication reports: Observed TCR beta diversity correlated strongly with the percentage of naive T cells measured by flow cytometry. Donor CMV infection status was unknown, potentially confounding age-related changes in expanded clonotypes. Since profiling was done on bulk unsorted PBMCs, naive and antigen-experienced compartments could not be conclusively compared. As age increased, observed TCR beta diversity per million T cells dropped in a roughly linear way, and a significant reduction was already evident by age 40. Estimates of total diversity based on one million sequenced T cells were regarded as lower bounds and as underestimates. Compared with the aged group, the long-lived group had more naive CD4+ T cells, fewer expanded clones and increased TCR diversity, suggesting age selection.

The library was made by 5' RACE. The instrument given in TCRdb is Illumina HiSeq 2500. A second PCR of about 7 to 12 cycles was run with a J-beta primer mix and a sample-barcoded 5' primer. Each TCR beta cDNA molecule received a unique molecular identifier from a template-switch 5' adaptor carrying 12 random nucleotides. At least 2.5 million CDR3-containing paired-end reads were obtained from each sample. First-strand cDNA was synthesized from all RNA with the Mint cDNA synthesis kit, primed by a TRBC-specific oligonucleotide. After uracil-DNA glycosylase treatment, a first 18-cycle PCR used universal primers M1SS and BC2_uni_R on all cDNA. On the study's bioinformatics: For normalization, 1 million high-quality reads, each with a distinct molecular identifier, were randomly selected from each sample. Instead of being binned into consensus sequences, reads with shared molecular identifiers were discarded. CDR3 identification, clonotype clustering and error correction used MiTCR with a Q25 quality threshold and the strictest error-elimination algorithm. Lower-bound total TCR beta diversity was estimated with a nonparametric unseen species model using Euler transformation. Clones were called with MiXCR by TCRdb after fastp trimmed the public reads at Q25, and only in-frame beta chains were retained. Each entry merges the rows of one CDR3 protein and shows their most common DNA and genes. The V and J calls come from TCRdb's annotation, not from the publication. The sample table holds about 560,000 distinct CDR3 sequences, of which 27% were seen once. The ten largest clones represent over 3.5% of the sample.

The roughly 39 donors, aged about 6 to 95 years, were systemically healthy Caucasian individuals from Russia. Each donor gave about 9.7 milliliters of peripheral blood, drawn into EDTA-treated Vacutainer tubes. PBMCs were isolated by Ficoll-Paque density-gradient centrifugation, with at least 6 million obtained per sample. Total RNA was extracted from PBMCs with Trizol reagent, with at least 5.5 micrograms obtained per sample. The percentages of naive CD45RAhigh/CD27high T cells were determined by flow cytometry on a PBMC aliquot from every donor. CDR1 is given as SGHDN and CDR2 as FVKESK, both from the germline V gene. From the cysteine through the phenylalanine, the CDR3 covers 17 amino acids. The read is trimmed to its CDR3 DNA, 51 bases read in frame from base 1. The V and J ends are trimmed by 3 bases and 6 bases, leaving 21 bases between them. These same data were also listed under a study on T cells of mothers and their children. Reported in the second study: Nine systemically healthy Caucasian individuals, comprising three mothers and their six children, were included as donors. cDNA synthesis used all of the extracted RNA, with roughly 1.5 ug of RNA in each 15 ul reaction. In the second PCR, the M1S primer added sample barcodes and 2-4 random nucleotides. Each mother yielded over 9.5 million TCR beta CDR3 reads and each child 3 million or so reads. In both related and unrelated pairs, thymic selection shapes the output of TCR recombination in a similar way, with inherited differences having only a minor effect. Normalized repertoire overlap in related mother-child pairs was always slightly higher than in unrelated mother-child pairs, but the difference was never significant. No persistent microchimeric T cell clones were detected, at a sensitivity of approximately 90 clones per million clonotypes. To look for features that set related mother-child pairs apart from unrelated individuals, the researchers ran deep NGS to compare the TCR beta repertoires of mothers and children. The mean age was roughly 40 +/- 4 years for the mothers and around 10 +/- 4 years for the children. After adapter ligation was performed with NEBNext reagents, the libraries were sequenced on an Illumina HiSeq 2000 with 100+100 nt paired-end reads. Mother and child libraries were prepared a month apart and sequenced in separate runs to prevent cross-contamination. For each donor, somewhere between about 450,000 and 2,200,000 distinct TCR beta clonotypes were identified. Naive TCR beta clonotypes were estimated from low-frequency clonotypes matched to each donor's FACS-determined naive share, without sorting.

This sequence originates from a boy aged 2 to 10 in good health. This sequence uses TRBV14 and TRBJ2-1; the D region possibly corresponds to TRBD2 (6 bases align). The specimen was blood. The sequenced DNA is TGTGCCAGCAGCCACCCTTGGGGAGGAGAGATTGGCAATGAGCAGTTCTTC. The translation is CASSHPWGGEIGNEQFF.